This T cell receptor (beta chain) was identified in a study of T cells in Graves' hyperthyroidism and ophthalmopathy. RNA transcripts served as the template for amplifying TCR beta CDR3 regions. The HTBI primer set served for first-round RT-PCR of the TCR CDR3. TCRdb reprocessed the multiplex PCR reads via MiXCR and lists one record per CDR3 protein. Among about 59,000 distinct CDR3 sequences listed, roughly 50% were seen once. This CDR3 is built from 14 residues. V lost 6 bases and J lost 5; bases outside the gene matches: 12. Germline CDR1 is DFQATT and CDR2 is SNEGSKA (reference sequence). A NOSPECS grade of at least 4, a Clinical Activity Score of at least 3 and duration under 3 months were recorded in ophthalmopathy patients. Exclusion criteria comprised uncontrolled infection, other autoimmune disease, pregnancy or lactation.

The clonotype comes from a woman aged 55 to 70 with Graves' ophthalmopathy. Sequencing was done on a sample of blood. The chain is built from TRBV20-1 and TRBJ2-5; 7 nucleotides agree with TRBD1. CDR3 coding DNA: TGCAGTGCCGTTCGACAGGGAAAGGGGGAGACCCAGTACTTC. Protein: CSAVRQGKGETQYF.